This T cell receptor beta chain was observed in a study of blood T cell repertoires in COVID-19. Turning to the study itself: Italy, Spain and the United States were the sources of the convalescent and acute COVID-19 samples.

Authors' data handling: How many nucleated cells were present was estimated from reference gene primer amplification. Libraries were prepared by immunoSEQ multiplex PCR; TCRdb keeps only in-frame clonotypes and omits some of them. That table furnishes V, J and clone size, whereas the DNA furnished D and trimming. The sample includes over 250,000 clones, approximately 84% of them seen just once. CDR3 size: 14 residues. The V gene end was trimmed by 5 bases and the J gene end by 5 bases; junction bases not matched to a gene: 9. CDR1 and CDR2 from the germline V gene are MNHEY and SVGAGI. The V and J genes are TRBV6-5 and TRBJ2-7, with 7 bases matching TRBD2. The source material was peripheral blood. The TCR was taken from a human donor with COVID-19, enrolled during active disease. The donor label of this sample is uncertain. The DNA of the CDR3 is TGTGCCAGCAGTAGGGGTGGCGGGAGAGACGAGCAGTACTTC. Residues: CASSRGGGRDEQYF.